Listed below are T cell receptor beta chains from one sample, sequenced in a study of blood T cell repertoires in COVID-19. TCRdb keeps only in-frame clones here, not all; method: immunoSEQ multiplex PCR. The sample lists 95,000 to 100,000 clones; about 88% were seen once. Sequencing input: peripheral blood. Receptors originate from a man at least 80 years old with acute or convalescent COVID-19. The CDR3 runs from the conserved cysteine through the conserved F or W. Each record gives: V gene, J gene, D gene, clone size, CDR3 protein, CDR3 DNA. A D gene is named only where the DNA matches it firmly. Expanded clones get a size class; other rows say once, few or many, or leave the size out.

v_gene: TRBV5-1; j_gene: TRBJ2-4; d_gene: TRBD1; abundance: NA; CDR3aa: CASSPRSRTGENIQYF; CDR3nt: TGCGCCAGCAGTCCGCGAAGTCGGACAGGGGAAAACATTCAGTACTTC
v_gene: TRBV5-6; j_gene: TRBJ2-7; d_gene: TRBD1; abundance: NA; CDR3aa: CASSLAGGWSYEQYF; CDR3nt: TGTGCCAGCAGCTTGGCAGGGGGCTGGAGCTACGAGCAGTACTTC
v_gene: TRBV11-2; j_gene: TRBJ1-6; d_gene: TRBD1; abundance: NA; CDR3aa: CASSLDPGQGGSPLHF; CDR3nt: TGTGCCAGCAGCTTAGATCCTGGACAGGGAGGTTCACCCCTCCACTTT
v_gene: TRBV6-5; j_gene: TRBJ2-1; d_gene: NA; abundance: NA; CDR3aa: CASSYEQSFYNEQFF; CDR3nt: TGTGCCAGCAGTTACGAACAGAGCTTCTACAATGAGCAGTTCTTC
v_gene: TRBV12-3/TRBV12-4; j_gene: TRBJ2-1; d_gene: TRBD2; abundance: many; CDR3aa: CASVPGGRNEQFF; CDR3nt: TGTGCCAGCGTGCCGGGAGGACGGAATGAGCAGTTCTTC
v_gene: TRBV28; j_gene: TRBJ1-2; d_gene: TRBD1; abundance: NA; CDR3aa: CASLDRADYGYTF; CDR3nt: TGTGCCAGTTTGGACAGGGCTGACTATGGCTACACCTTC
v_gene: TRBV3-1/TRBV3-2; j_gene: TRBJ2-7; d_gene: TRBD2; abundance: few; CDR3aa: CASSSEEREGRRGEQYF; CDR3nt: TGTGCCAGCAGCTCCGAGGAGCGGGAGGGCCGCCGGGGCGAGCAGTACTTC
v_gene: TRBV19; j_gene: TRBJ1-4; d_gene: NA; abundance: NA; CDR3aa: CASRKGEINEKLFF; CDR3nt: TGTGCCAGTAGGAAAGGGGAAATTAATGAAAAACTGTTTTTT
v_gene: TRBV4-2; j_gene: TRBJ2-7; d_gene: TRBD2; abundance: NA; CDR3aa: CASSQLLAGREQYF; CDR3nt: TGTGCCAGCAGCCAACTACTAGCGGGACGCGAGCAGTACTTC
v_gene: TRBV20-1; j_gene: TRBJ2-3; d_gene: TRBD2; abundance: NA; CDR3aa: CSASGTSGRAPLGDTQYF; CDR3nt: TGCAGTGCTAGTGGGACTAGCGGGAGGGCCCCGTTGGGAGACACGCAGTATTTT
v_gene: TRBV7-3; j_gene: TRBJ2-3; d_gene: NA; abundance: once; CDR3aa: CASSLRGSGTDTQYF; CDR3nt: TGTGCCAGCAGCTTAAGAGGGTCAGGCACAGATACGCAGTATTTT
v_gene: TRBV29-1; j_gene: TRBJ1-2; d_gene: NA; abundance: NA; CDR3aa: CSVKQGFSEGYTF; CDR3nt: TGCAGCGTCAAACAGGGATTCTCTGAGGGCTACACCTTC
v_gene: TRBV28; j_gene: TRBJ1-1; d_gene: NA; abundance: NA; CDR3aa: CASSLPRGSSYAEAFF; CDR3nt: TGTGCCAGCAGTTTACCTCGAGGCTCCTCTTACGCTGAAGCTTTCTTT
v_gene: TRBV11-3; j_gene: TRBJ2-3; d_gene: TRBD2; abundance: NA; CDR3aa: CASSFSAGGTDTQYF; CDR3nt: TGTGCCAGCAGCTTTTCAGCGGGAGGAACAGATACGCAGTATTTT
v_gene: TRBV5-1; j_gene: TRBJ1-1; d_gene: NA; abundance: NA; CDR3aa: CASSLFPGVNTEAFF; CDR3nt: TGCGCCAGCAGCTTGTTTCCAGGGGTGAACACTGAAGCTTTCTTT
v_gene: TRBV15; j_gene: TRBJ2-4; d_gene: NA; abundance: NA; CDR3aa: CATSRGENQVAKNIQYF; CDR3nt: TGTGCCACCAGCAGAGGGGAGAACCAGGTAGCCAAAAACATTCAGTACTTC
v_gene: TRBV27; j_gene: TRBJ2-7; d_gene: TRBD2; abundance: NA; CDR3aa: CASKPGLAYEQYF; CDR3nt: TGTGCCAGCAAGCCGGGACTAGCTTACGAGCAGTACTTC
v_gene: TRBV6-2/TRBV6-3; j_gene: TRBJ2-7; d_gene: TRBD2; abundance: NA; CDR3aa: CASSDGGTYEQYF; CDR3nt: TGTGCCAGCAGTGACGGGGGGACCTACGAGCAGTACTTC
v_gene: TRBV9; j_gene: TRBJ1-3; d_gene: NA; abundance: NA; CDR3aa: CASSVGTASMGNTIYF; CDR3nt: TGTGCCAGCAGCGTAGGTACAGCTTCTATGGGAAACACCATATATTTT
v_gene: TRBV4-2; j_gene: TRBJ2-7; d_gene: NA; abundance: NA; CDR3aa: CASSQVITYEQYF; CDR3nt: TGTGCCAGCAGCCAAGTAATAACCTACGAGCAGTACTTC
v_gene: TRBV5-1; j_gene: TRBJ2-1; d_gene: NA; abundance: NA; CDR3aa: CASSLAGGRIDNEQFF; CDR3nt: TGCGCCAGCAGCTTGGCCGGGGGGCGAATAGACAATGAGCAGTTCTTC
v_gene: TRBV11-2; j_gene: TRBJ2-3; d_gene: TRBD2; abundance: NA; CDR3aa: CASSLEGLAGGSDTQYF; CDR3nt: TGTGCCAGCAGCTTAGAGGGACTAGCGGGAGGATCAGATACGCAGTATTTT
v_gene: TRBV6-1; j_gene: TRBJ1-2; d_gene: NA; abundance: NA; CDR3aa: CASSDTGSGYTF; CDR3nt: TGTGCCAGCAGTGATACAGGGTCCGGCTACACCTTC
v_gene: TRBV10-3; j_gene: TRBJ2-1; d_gene: TRBD2; abundance: NA; CDR3aa: CAISESGSGFYNEQFF; CDR3nt: TGTGCCATCAGTGAGTCGGGTAGCGGGTTTTACAATGAGCAGTTCTTC
v_gene: TRBV7-2; j_gene: TRBJ1-1; d_gene: NA; abundance: NA; CDR3aa: CASSLATGYTEAFF; CDR3nt: TGTGCCAGCAGCTTAGCAACAGGGTACACTGAAGCTTTCTTT
v_gene: TRBV6-1; j_gene: TRBJ2-3; d_gene: NA; abundance: once; CDR3aa: CASSDGALSDTQYF; CDR3nt: TGTGCCAGCAGTGATGGGGCCCTATCAGATACGCAGTATTTT
v_gene: TRBV7-9; j_gene: TRBJ2-5; d_gene: TRBD2; abundance: NA; CDR3aa: CASSIAGGAETQYF; CDR3nt: TGTGCCAGCAGTATAGCGGGAGGTGCGGAGACCCAGTACTTC
v_gene: TRBV6-5; j_gene: TRBJ2-7; d_gene: TRBD2; abundance: NA; CDR3aa: CASLAVGGAYEQYF; CDR3nt: TGTGCCAGCCTGGCGGTGGGGGGGGCCTACGAGCAGTACTTC
v_gene: TRBV7-9; j_gene: TRBJ1-1; d_gene: NA; abundance: NA; CDR3aa: CASSYTVNTEAFF; CDR3nt: TGTGCCAGCAGCTACACAGTGAACACTGAAGCTTTCTTT
v_gene: TRBV6-1; j_gene: TRBJ1-4; d_gene: NA; abundance: NA; CDR3aa: CASSEVMTGNNEKLFF; CDR3nt: TGTGCCAGCAGTGAAGTGATGACAGGCAATAATGAAAAACTGTTTTTT
v_gene: TRBV28; j_gene: TRBJ1-3; d_gene: NA; abundance: NA; CDR3aa: CASSTGHRNTIYF; CDR3nt: TGTGCCAGCAGCACAGGGCATAGAAACACCATATATTTT
v_gene: TRBV3-1/TRBV3-2; j_gene: TRBJ1-3; d_gene: NA; abundance: NA; CDR3aa: CASSQATGADGNTIYF; CDR3nt: TGTGCCAGCAGCCAAGCAACGGGAGCTGATGGAAACACCATATATTTT
v_gene: TRBV28; j_gene: TRBJ1-2; d_gene: NA; abundance: NA; CDR3aa: CASRLGGYGYTF; CDR3nt: TGTGCCAGCAGACTTGGGGGGTATGGCTACACCTTC
v_gene: TRBV18; j_gene: TRBJ2-1; d_gene: TRBD2; abundance: NA; CDR3aa: CASSRTSGTVDNEQFF; CDR3nt: TGTGCCAGCTCTCGGACTAGCGGGACAGTGGACAATGAGCAGTTCTTC
v_gene: TRBV7-2; j_gene: TRBJ2-2; d_gene: TRBD2; abundance: NA; CDR3aa: CASSLGTSGTGELFF; CDR3nt: TGTGCCAGCAGCTTGGGGACTAGCGGTACCGGGGAGCTGTTTTTT
v_gene: TRBV6-2/TRBV6-3; j_gene: TRBJ2-1; d_gene: TRBD2; abundance: once; CDR3aa: CASSYASGRYNEQFF; CDR3nt: TGTGCCAGCAGTTACGCTAGCGGGAGGTATAATGAGCAGTTCTTC
v_gene: TRBV7-2; j_gene: TRBJ2-1; d_gene: TRBD2; abundance: once; CDR3aa: CASSLMSGSFGEQFF; CDR3nt: TGTGCCAGCAGCTTAATGAGCGGGAGTTTCGGTGAGCAGTTCTTC
v_gene: TRBV3-1/TRBV3-2; j_gene: TRBJ2-2; d_gene: TRBD2; abundance: NA; CDR3aa: CASSRKIGLAGNLNTGELFF; CDR3nt: TGTGCCAGCAGCCGGAAAATAGGACTAGCCGGAAACTTGAACACCGGGGAGCTGTTTTTT
v_gene: TRBV28; j_gene: TRBJ2-7; d_gene: TRBD1; abundance: NA; CDR3aa: CASNAPPTGGYIYEQYF; CDR3nt: TGTGCCAGCAATGCCCCGCCAACAGGGGGCTATATCTACGAGCAGTACTTC
v_gene: TRBV18; j_gene: TRBJ2-7; d_gene: TRBD1; abundance: NA; CDR3aa: CASSGDRGPYEQYF; CDR3nt: TGTGCCAGCTCAGGGGACAGGGGCCCCTACGAGCAGTACTTC
v_gene: TRBV9; j_gene: TRBJ2-7; d_gene: NA; abundance: NA; CDR3aa: CASSPGVFAYEQYF; CDR3nt: TGTGCCAGCAGCCCGGGGGTCTTCGCCTACGAGCAGTACTTC
v_gene: TRBV29-1; j_gene: TRBJ2-3; d_gene: TRBD2; abundance: few; CDR3aa: CSAREGPDTQYF; CDR3nt: TGCAGCGCCCGGGAGGGCCCAGATACGCAGTATTTT
v_gene: TRBV28; j_gene: TRBJ2-7; d_gene: NA; abundance: NA; CDR3aa: CASSFAGREQYF; CDR3nt: TGTGCCAGCAGTTTCGCGGGGCGCGAGCAGTACTTC
v_gene: TRBV29-1; j_gene: TRBJ2-5; d_gene: TRBD2; abundance: NA; CDR3aa: CSVDGREGTETQYF; CDR3nt: TGCAGCGTTGATGGGCGGGAGGGGACAGAGACCCAGTACTTC
v_gene: TRBV14; j_gene: TRBJ1-2; d_gene: NA; abundance: NA; CDR3aa: CASSQDPRTVNGYTF; CDR3nt: TGTGCCAGCAGCCAAGATCCTAGGACAGTGAATGGCTACACCTTC
v_gene: TRBV7-6; j_gene: TRBJ2-2; d_gene: NA; abundance: NA; CDR3aa: CASSLRGTSNTGELFF; CDR3nt: TGTGCCAGCAGCTTGCGAGGGACTTCGAACACCGGGGAGCTGTTTTTT
v_gene: TRBV12-3/TRBV12-4; j_gene: TRBJ2-7; d_gene: NA; abundance: NA; CDR3aa: CASSFSRASEQYF; CDR3nt: TGTGCCAGCAGTTTTAGTAGAGCTTCCGAGCAGTACTTC
v_gene: TRBV7-2; j_gene: TRBJ1-2; d_gene: NA; abundance: NA; CDR3aa: CASSLNGGVNYGYTF; CDR3nt: TGTGCCAGCAGCTTAAATGGAGGGGTGAACTATGGCTACACCTTC
v_gene: TRBV28; j_gene: TRBJ2-1; d_gene: NA; abundance: NA; CDR3aa: CASTPSSRTAGRNEQFF; CDR3nt: TGTGCCAGCACCCCCTCGTCTCGGACAGCCGGCCGGAATGAGCAGTTCTTC
v_gene: TRBV29-1; j_gene: TRBJ2-5; d_gene: NA; abundance: NA; CDR3aa: CSVEEGQETQYF; CDR3nt: TGCAGCGTTGAGGAGGGGCAAGAGACCCAGTACTTC
v_gene: TRBV27; j_gene: TRBJ1-2; d_gene: NA; abundance: NA; CDR3aa: CASRPSGNYGYTF; CDR3nt: TGTGCCAGCCGCCCATCAGGGAACTATGGCTACACCTTC
v_gene: TRBV28; j_gene: TRBJ1-1; d_gene: NA; abundance: NA; CDR3aa: CASSPVSNTEAFF; CDR3nt: TGTGCCAGCAGTCCAGTCTCGAACACTGAAGCTTTCTTT
v_gene: TRBV18; j_gene: TRBJ2-7; d_gene: TRBD2; abundance: NA; CDR3aa: CASSRGLAGGSSYEQYF; CDR3nt: TGTGCCAGCTCACGGGGACTAGCGGGAGGGAGCTCCTACGAGCAGTACTTC
v_gene: TRBV27; j_gene: TRBJ1-2; d_gene: TRBD1; abundance: NA; CDR3aa: CASSGSGTVRNYGYTF; CDR3nt: TGTGCCAGCAGCGGATCTGGGACAGTACGGAACTATGGCTACACCTTC
v_gene: TRBV6-5; j_gene: TRBJ2-5; d_gene: TRBD1; abundance: NA; CDR3aa: CASRGQGKETQYF; CDR3nt: TGTGCCAGCAGGGGACAGGGGAAAGAGACCCAGTACTTC
v_gene: TRBV7-8; j_gene: TRBJ2-7; d_gene: NA; abundance: few; CDR3aa: CASSTNPGRETYEQYF; CDR3nt: TGTGCCAGCAGCACAAACCCTGGGCGGGAAACCTACGAGCAGTACTTC
v_gene: TRBV5-1; j_gene: TRBJ1-6; d_gene: TRBD1; abundance: NA; CDR3aa: CASSYMDREKVDGRVYNSPLHF; CDR3nt: TGCGCCAGCAGCTATATGGACAGGGAGAAGGTTGACGGTAGGGTTTATAATTCACCCCTCCACTTT
v_gene: TRBV7-3; j_gene: TRBJ2-1; d_gene: TRBD2; abundance: NA; CDR3aa: CASSLGDGGRNEQFF; CDR3nt: TGTGCCAGCAGCTTAGGCGACGGCGGGAGGAATGAGCAGTTCTTC
v_gene: TRBV30; j_gene: TRBJ2-2; d_gene: NA; abundance: once; CDR3aa: CAWSGQGRAGELFF; CDR3nt: TGTGCCTGGAGTGGGCAGGGGAGGGCCGGGGAGCTGTTTTTT